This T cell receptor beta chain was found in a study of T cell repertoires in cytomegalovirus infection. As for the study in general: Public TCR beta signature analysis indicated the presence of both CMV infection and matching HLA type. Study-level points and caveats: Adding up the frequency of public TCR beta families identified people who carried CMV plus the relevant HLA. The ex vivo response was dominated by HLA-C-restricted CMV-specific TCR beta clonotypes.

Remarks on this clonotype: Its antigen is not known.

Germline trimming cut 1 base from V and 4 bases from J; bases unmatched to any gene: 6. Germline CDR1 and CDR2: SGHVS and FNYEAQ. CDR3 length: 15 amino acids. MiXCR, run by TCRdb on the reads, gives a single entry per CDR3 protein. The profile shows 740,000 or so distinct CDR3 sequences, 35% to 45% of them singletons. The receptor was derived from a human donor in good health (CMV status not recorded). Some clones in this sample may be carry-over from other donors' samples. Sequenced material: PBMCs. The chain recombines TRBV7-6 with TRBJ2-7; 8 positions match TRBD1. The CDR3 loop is CASSLGQGSGYEQYF. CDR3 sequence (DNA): TGTGCCAGCAGCTTAGGACAGGGGAGTGGGTACGAGCAGTACTTC.